The clone carrying this T cell receptor beta chain was seen more than once but under ten times. The antigen is undetermined. The data are from a study of T cells in Graves' hyperthyroidism and ophthalmopathy. Not enrolled were patients with uncontrolled infection, other autoimmune disease, pregnancy or lactation. The V gene lost 8 bases and the J gene lost 5 bases, with 16 bases spanning the gap. Germline CDR1 KGHDR, CDR2 SFDVKD. The CDR3 is 14 residues long. RNA transcripts served as the template for amplifying TCR beta CDR3 regions. HTBI primers were employed in a first-round RT-PCR of the TCR CDR3. One entry per CDR3 protein results from TCRdb running MiXCR on the multiplex PCR reads. The data show 95,000 to 100,000 distinct CDR3 sequences, with over 50% seen just once and around 27% held by the top ten. Regarding the study as a whole: A 13 V-J signature model discriminated ophthalmopathy versus stable hyperthyroidism.

The V and J genes are TRBV24-1 and TRBJ2-3; TRBD2 might be the D (6 bases). The specimen was blood. The origin of this receptor is a woman aged 40 to 49 with Graves' hyperthyroidism. CDR3: CATTPGGAEDTQYF. DNA of the CDR3: TGTGCCACCACCCCCGGCGGGGCTGAAGATACGCAGTATTTT.